This T cell receptor beta chain is drawn from a study of cytomegalovirus exposure and HLA in healthy donors. At the level of the study: About 83 million unique TCRs from HLA-typed donors made up an early data release.

The primer mix had 60 Vbeta and 13 Jbeta primers. Method: immunoSEQ multiplex PCR; TCRdb's copy keeps in-frame clones and lacks some. This table holds 150,000 to 200,000 clones, around 78% found once. The CDR3 has 14 residues. The germline V and J ends were trimmed by 7 bases and 11 bases, with 23 bases remaining between them. CDR1 WNHNN and CDR2 SYGVQD come from the germline V gene (reference sequence). The sequencing input was PBMCs. This receptor was obtained from a woman aged 25 to 39 in good health and CMV-seropositive. The chain combines TRBV10-1 with TRBJ1-1, with a weak D call TRBD1 (6 bases). In DNA form, the CDR3 reads TGCGCCAGCAACCGGGGACAACGTCCCATTGTGGCTTTCTTT. Translated, it gives CASNRGQRPIVAFF.